Detailed here is one TCR beta chain. Its antigen remains unidentified. Treatment specified: oral pan-JAK inhibitor, 5-10 mg twice daily. The sample is drawn from a study of CD8+ T cells in alopecia areata. Study at large: Tofacitinib ran 6 to 18 months, followed by 6 months off drug.

Germline V gene sequence: CDR1 SNHLY, CDR2 FYNNEI. V dropped 4 bases and J dropped 4; count of bases not matched to a gene: 4. The CDR3 has 14 amino acids. Sequencing templates came from extracted RNA that was reverse transcribed into cDNA. Sequencing was performed with immunoSEQ multiplex PCR; in TCRdb, only in-frame clones are kept and a portion is missing. This sample has 50,000 to 65,000 clones; roughly 46% occur once, and the top ten carry 20%. Study findings and constraints: Clonality was higher in lesional than normal scalp, especially in alopecia totalis/universalis.

The V and J genes are TRBV2 and TRBJ1-2; 9 bases align to TRBD1. This clonotype originated in a human donor with alopecia areata. This material consisted of CD8+ T cells sorted from blood, taken around week 37, from a patient treated with tofacitinib. For the CDR3, the DNA is TGTGCCAGCAGTGCCGGGACAGGGCTCTATGGCTACACCTTC. Translated, it gives CASSAGTGLYGYTF.